These T cell receptor beta chains were read from a single sample in a study of cytomegalovirus exposure and HLA in healthy donors. The protocol was immunoSEQ multiplex PCR, while the TCRdb copy is restricted to in-frame clones and leaves out a portion. The sample includes fewer than 200,000 clones, less than 90% of them seen just once. Sample: PBMCs. The receptors here all came from a girl under two years old in good health and CMV-seronegative. Both conserved end residues are part of each CDR3. The order of the fields is CDR3 DNA, CDR3 protein, J gene, clone size, V gene, D gene. The D gene is left open where the match is weak. Clone size is stated in some rows and not others, as once, few, many or a class when expanded.

DNA: TGTGCCAGCAGTGGCTACCGAACAGGGAAAGAAGCTTTCTTT
CDR3: CASSGYRTGKEAFF
J: TRBJ1-1
size: .
V: TRBV6-1
D: .

DNA: TGCAGCGTCTTACAGGGCTCGGCTTTCTTT
CDR3: CSVLQGSAFF
J: TRBJ1-1
size: .
V: TRBV29-1
D: .

DNA: TGTGCCAGTAGTGAAAGACTAGCGGGAACATACTACAACACAGATACGCAGTATTTT
CDR3: CASSERLAGTYYNTDTQYF
J: TRBJ2-3
size: .
V: TRBV19
D: TRBD2

DNA: TGTGCCAGCATTGCGGGCGGGGGTGGTGAGCAGTACTTC
CDR3: CASIAGGGGEQYF
J: TRBJ2-7
size: .
V: TRBV2
D: TRBD2

DNA: TGTGCCAGCAGTTACTCCCAGGGGCGGACCGGGGAGCTGTTTTTT
CDR3: CASSYSQGRTGELFF
J: TRBJ2-2
size: .
V: TRBV6-6
D: .

DNA: TGTGCCAGCGCTTCAAGCGGGGGCAAAAACATTCAGTACTTC
CDR3: CASASSGGKNIQYF
J: TRBJ2-4
size: .
V: TRBV27
D: TRBD2

DNA: TGCGCCAGCAGCCTGGGGCAGGGGCTCTACGAGCAGTACTTC
CDR3: CASSLGQGLYEQYF
J: TRBJ2-7
size: .
V: TRBV10-1
D: .

DNA: TGCGCCAGCAGCCAAGACAGAAAGAACACTGAAGCTTTCTTT
CDR3: CASSQDRKNTEAFF
J: TRBJ1-1
size: .
V: TRBV4-1
D: .

DNA: TGTGCCAGCAGCTGGGGGGGCCAGGGCACAGATACGCAGTATTTT
CDR3: CASSWGGQGTDTQYF
J: TRBJ2-3
size: few
V: TRBV5-4
D: .

DNA: TGTGCCAGCAGCGTAGGCGGACTAGCGGGGGGTCAAGAGACCCAGTACTTC
CDR3: CASSVGGLAGGQETQYF
J: TRBJ2-5
size: .
V: TRBV9
D: TRBD2

DNA: TGTGCCAGTAGTATAGCGGGGGGGGCCGGGTTGAGCTACAATGAGCAGTTCTTC
CDR3: CASSIAGGAGLSYNEQFF
J: TRBJ2-1
size: .
V: TRBV19
D: TRBD2

DNA: TGTGCCTGGAGCCAAAGGGTGGGGGGGCTGCGGGCTTTCTTT
CDR3: CAWSQRVGGLRAFF
J: TRBJ1-1
size: once
V: TRBV30
D: .

DNA: TGCAGCGTTGAATCGGGGACAGATACGCAGTATTTT
CDR3: CSVESGTDTQYF
J: TRBJ2-3
size: .
V: TRBV29-1
D: .

DNA: TGTGCCAGCAGCGTCCAGCGGGAGTATGGTTATGAGCAGTTCTTC
CDR3: CASSVQREYGYEQFF
J: TRBJ2-1
size: once
V: TRBV11-2
D: TRBD2

DNA: TGTTCCAGCAGCTTAGAACAGGGTAACACTGAAGCTTTCTTT
CDR3: CSSSLEQGNTEAFF
J: TRBJ1-1
size: few
V: TRBV7-9
D: .

DNA: TGTGCCAGCAGCCAGGGCCCGGGTAATTCACCCCTCCACTTT
CDR3: CASSQGPGNSPLHF
J: TRBJ1-6
size: .
V: TRBV7-9
D: .

DNA: TGTGCCAGTAGGGGGACAGGGACCTACGAGCAGTACTTC
CDR3: CASRGTGTYEQYF
J: TRBJ2-7
size: .
V: TRBV19
D: TRBD1

DNA: TGTGCCTTCTTCCGACAGGGCACTGAAGCTTTCTTT
CDR3: CAFFRQGTEAFF
J: TRBJ1-1
size: .
V: TRBV30
D: TRBD1

DNA: TGTGCCAGTAGTATATTACCGGACAGGGGGCCGAACACTGAAGCTTTCTTT
CDR3: CASSILPDRGPNTEAFF
J: TRBJ1-1
size: .
V: TRBV19
D: TRBD1

DNA: TGTGCCTGGAGTTGGGGGAGGTACAATGAGCAGTTCTTC
CDR3: CAWSWGRYNEQFF
J: TRBJ2-1
size: .
V: TRBV30
D: .

DNA: TGTGCCAGCATCGTTAGCGCAACCTACGAGCAGTACTTC
CDR3: CASIVSATYEQYF
J: TRBJ2-7
size: .
V: TRBV6-1
D: .

DNA: TGTGCCAGCAGGCCCGAGGACAGGCTTGGGGGCTACACCTTC
CDR3: CASRPEDRLGGYTF
J: TRBJ1-2
size: once
V: TRBV2
D: TRBD1

DNA: TGTGCCTGGAGAGATGGGGGGAGCGAGCAGTTCTTC
CDR3: CAWRDGGSEQFF
J: TRBJ2-1
size: .
V: TRBV30
D: .

DNA: TGTGCCAGCAGCTTAGCAAACACGGGGGGTTACGAGCAGTACTTC
CDR3: CASSLANTGGYEQYF
J: TRBJ2-7
size: few
V: TRBV7-2
D: TRBD2

DNA: TGTGCCAGCAGCGTAGGCGGGGACTATGGCTACACCTTC
CDR3: CASSVGGDYGYTF
J: TRBJ1-2
size: .
V: TRBV9
D: .

DNA: TGCGCCAGCAGCCACCCCAGGGGGCGCGGGAACACCGGGGAGCTGTTTTTT
CDR3: CASSHPRGRGNTGELFF
J: TRBJ2-2
size: once
V: TRBV4-3
D: TRBD1

DNA: TGCGCCAGCAGCCAGATCCAAGAGACCCAGTACTTC
CDR3: CASSQIQETQYF
J: TRBJ2-5
size: .
V: TRBV5-1
D: .

DNA: TGTGCCAGCAGTTTGAATAGCGGACCCTACAATGAGCAGTTCTTC
CDR3: CASSLNSGPYNEQFF
J: TRBJ2-1
size: .
V: TRBV27
D: .

DNA: TGTGCCAGCAGTTTGGGGGAAGGGGGCGAGCAGTACTTC
CDR3: CASSLGEGGEQYF
J: TRBJ2-7
size: .
V: TRBV6-5
D: .

DNA: TGCGCCAGCAGCTGGACTAGCGGGGGGGCAGATACGCAGTATTTT
CDR3: CASSWTSGGADTQYF
J: TRBJ2-3
size: few
V: TRBV5-1
D: TRBD2

DNA: TGTGCCAGCAGCTTTCCAGGGGCCCAGAACACTGAAGCTTTCTTT
CDR3: CASSFPGAQNTEAFF
J: TRBJ1-1
size: few
V: TRBV5-4
D: .

DNA: TGTGCCAGCAGTTACTCGATACCACAGTTAGAGACCCAGTACTTC
CDR3: CASSYSIPQLETQYF
J: TRBJ2-5
size: .
V: TRBV6-6
D: .

DNA: TGTGCCATCAGCCGGACTAGCGGGAGGGCGAACGAGCAGTACTTC
CDR3: CAISRTSGRANEQYF
J: TRBJ2-7
size: .
V: TRBV10-3
D: TRBD2

DNA: TGTGCCGGTAGGACTAGCGGGAGCAATGAGCAGTTCTTC
CDR3: CAGRTSGSNEQFF
J: TRBJ2-1
size: once
V: TRBV7-2
D: TRBD2

DNA: TGTGCCAGCAGCTTAAGCGTGGGGATAGCGGGGCCTTACAATGAGCAGTTCTTC
CDR3: CASSLSVGIAGPYNEQFF
J: TRBJ2-1
size: .
V: TRBV7-3
D: TRBD2

DNA: TGTGCCAGCAGCCGTTACGGGGAGACCCAGTACTTC
CDR3: CASSRYGETQYF
J: TRBJ2-5
size: .
V: TRBV27
D: .

DNA: TGTGCCAGCTCCACCAGTACGAACACTGAAGCTTTCTTT
CDR3: CASSTSTNTEAFF
J: TRBJ1-1
size: .
V: TRBV18
D: .

DNA: TGTGCCAGCAGTTACTCCCGGGGTGGAGACACTGAAGCTTTCTTT
CDR3: CASSYSRGGDTEAFF
J: TRBJ1-1
size: .
V: TRBV6-5
D: .

DNA: TGTGCCAGCAGCGACCCCGGGACAGGGTACTACAATGAGCAGTTCTTC
CDR3: CASSDPGTGYYNEQFF
J: TRBJ2-1
size: .
V: TRBV9
D: TRBD1

DNA: TGTGCCAGTAGTATACAGGGGGCGATTACCGGGGAGCTGTTTTTT
CDR3: CASSIQGAITGELFF
J: TRBJ2-2
size: .
V: TRBV19
D: TRBD1

DNA: TGCGCCAGCAGCTGGGCGGGGGGGGACACAGATACGCAGTATTTT
CDR3: CASSWAGGDTDTQYF
J: TRBJ2-3
size: few
V: TRBV5-1
D: TRBD2

DNA: TGCGCCAGCAGCCAAGATCGGGGATTAGCAAGGGGGAAATCACCCCTCCACTTT
CDR3: CASSQDRGLARGKSPLHF
J: TRBJ1-6
size: .
V: TRBV4-1
D: .

DNA: TGTGCCAGCAGCTTAGATCAAAGCGCTAGGCAGAGCTCCTATAATTCACCCCTCCACTTT
CDR3: CASSLDQSARQSSYNSPLHF
J: TRBJ1-6
size: .
V: TRBV11-3
D: .

DNA: TGCGCCAGCAGCCGTACAGGGGCCACTGAAGCTTTCTTT
CDR3: CASSRTGATEAFF
J: TRBJ1-1
size: .
V: TRBV4-1
D: TRBD1

DNA: TGTGCCAGCAGCGTAAACTATGCCGCAGATACGCAGTATTTT
CDR3: CASSVNYAADTQYF
J: TRBJ2-3
size: once
V: TRBV9
D: .

DNA: TGTGCCAGCAGCCTGAATAAAAGGGGGCAAGAGACCCAGTACTTC
CDR3: CASSLNKRGQETQYF
J: TRBJ2-5
size: .
V: TRBV7-9
D: .

DNA: TGCGCCAGCAGCCCTAGCGGGCGTAGCACAGATACGCAGTATTTT
CDR3: CASSPSGRSTDTQYF
J: TRBJ2-3
size: .
V: TRBV5-1
D: TRBD2

DNA: TGCGCCAGCAGCTTGCCCAGGCAGTCCTCCTACAATGAGCAGTTCTTC
CDR3: CASSLPRQSSYNEQFF
J: TRBJ2-1
size: .
V: TRBV5-1
D: .

DNA: TGTGCCAGCAGTGAAATAGGGTCCGGGACAGCCTCCTACGAGCAGTACTTC
CDR3: CASSEIGSGTASYEQYF
J: TRBJ2-7
size: .
V: TRBV25-1
D: TRBD1

DNA: TGTGCCAGTAGTATTCTCGGTCTAGCGGAAAAAAATGAGCAGTTCTTC
CDR3: CASSILGLAEKNEQFF
J: TRBJ2-1
size: .
V: TRBV19
D: TRBD2

DNA: TGTGCCAGCAGGACTTCGACGGCAAACACAGATACGCAGTATTTT
CDR3: CASRTSTANTDTQYF
J: TRBJ2-3
size: .
V: TRBV27
D: .

DNA: TGTGCCAGCAGCCCAAGTTGGCACCTTGAAGCTTTCTTT
CDR3: CASSPSWHLEAFF
J: TRBJ1-1
size: .
V: TRBV14
D: .

DNA: TGCGCCAGCAAGGGACAACCGAACACTGAAGCTTTCTTT
CDR3: CASKGQPNTEAFF
J: TRBJ1-1
size: .
V: TRBV5-1
D: .

DNA: TGTGCCAGCAGCTTCCGGGGACTAGCGGGAGTGGTCGAGCAGTACTTC
CDR3: CASSFRGLAGVVEQYF
J: TRBJ2-7
size: .
V: TRBV11-2
D: TRBD2